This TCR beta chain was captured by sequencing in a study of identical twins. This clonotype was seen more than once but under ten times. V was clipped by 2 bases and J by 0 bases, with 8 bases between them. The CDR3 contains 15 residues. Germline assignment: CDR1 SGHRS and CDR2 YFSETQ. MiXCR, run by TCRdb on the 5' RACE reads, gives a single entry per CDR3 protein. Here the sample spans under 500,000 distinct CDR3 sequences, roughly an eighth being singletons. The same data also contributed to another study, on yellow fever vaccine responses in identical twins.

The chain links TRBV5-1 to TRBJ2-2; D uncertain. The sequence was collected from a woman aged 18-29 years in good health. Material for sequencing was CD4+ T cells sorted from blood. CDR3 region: CASSLTPANTGELFF. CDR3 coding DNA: TGCGCCAGCAGCTTAACCCCCGCGAACACCGGGGAGCTGTTTTTT.